This T cell receptor (beta chain) was found in a study of blood T cell repertoires in COVID-19. About the research overall: Acute and convalescent COVID-19 samples came from the United States, Italy and Spain. In each case, the material was cDNA or gDNA derived from T cells, B-cell-depleted T cells, or PBMCs.

In the authors' workflow: Nucleated cell number was recorded as an estimate derived from reference gene primer amplification. This table comes from immunoSEQ multiplex PCR, and its TCRdb copy is limited to in-frame clones, with some not included. That table is the source of V, J and clone size, and D and trimming were worked out from the DNA. The repertoire holds about 280,000 clones, under 90% seen once, with roughly a tenth in the top ten. The V and J ends lost 7 bases and 8 bases, in that order; junction bases with no gene match: 9. CDR3 size: 13 residues. This clone was seen repeatedly, ten times or more.

The clonotype originates from a woman aged 45 to 65 who had recovered from COVID-19. Sequences were obtained from peripheral blood. The chain links TRBV12-3 or TRBV12-4 to TRBJ1-2; TRBD1 matches at 8 bases. The CDR3 DNA sequence: TGTGCCAGCACCCCCTCCGGACAGGGCGGCTACACCTTC. This encodes CASTPSGQGGYTF.